The rows below give T cell receptor beta chains drawn from one sample of a study of OX40 agonist ivuxolimab in advanced cancers. TCRdb keeps only in-frame clones here, not all; method: immunoSEQ multiplex PCR. The sample shows 20,000 to 25,000 clones, 84% of them seen only once. Sequenced material: CD4+ or CD8+ T cells sorted from blood, taken in a trial of the OX40 agonist ivuxolimab. All receptors derive from an adult with an advanced solid tumor such as melanoma, head and neck, liver or kidney cancer. Each CDR3 is given with its conserved first and last residue. A D gene is named only where the DNA matches it firmly. Not every row has a clone size; where given, it reads once, few, many or a size class.

v_call	d_call	clone_size	j_call	cdr3_nt	cdr3_aa
TRBV25-1	TRBD1	.	TRBJ1-5	TGTGCCAGCAGTGGGGAGGACAGGGCTCCGGGGCAGCCCCAGCATTTT	CASSGEDRAPGQPQHF
TRBV15	TRBD1	.	TRBJ1-2	TGTGCCACCAGCCCCAAGCGGACAGGGTTCGACTACACCTTC	CATSPKRTGFDYTF
TRBV7-2	TRBD1	.	TRBJ1-2	TGTGCCAGCAGCCCTGGACAGGGGTCCACAGGTGGCTACACCTTC	CASSPGQGSTGGYTF
TRBV30	.	.	TRBJ1-2	TGTGCCTGGTGGGGACGGACAAACTATGGCTACACCTTC	CAWWGRTNYGYTF
TRBV6-1	.	.	TRBJ2-4	TGTGCCAGCATGGAGGGGGCTAACGGCAAAAACATTCAGTACTTC	CASMEGANGKNIQYF
TRBV7-2	TRBD2	once	TRBJ2-3	TGTGCCAGCAGCCCATATTTCGCGGGGGGGCCTGCAGATACGCAGTATTTT	CASSPYFAGGPADTQYF
TRBV19	TRBD1	.	TRBJ2-3	TGTGCCAGTAGTATAGGGACAGGGTCAGATACGCAGTATTTT	CASSIGTGSDTQYF
TRBV29-1	TRBD2	.	TRBJ2-3	TGCAGCGTTCCTTTAATGACTAGCGGGGGTACAGATACGCAGTATTTT	CSVPLMTSGGTDTQYF
TRBV7-9	.	.	TRBJ2-7	TGTGCCAGCAGCCCCTTTGGGAACGAGCAGTACTTC	CASSPFGNEQYF
TRBV5-8	.	.	TRBJ1-1	TGTGCCAGCAGTCGCCCCCACGGGGCCACTGAAGCTTTCTTT	CASSRPHGATEAFF
TRBV9	.	.	TRBJ1-1	TGTGCCAGCAGCGTAGGAGGAGGGGTGGACACTGAAGCTTTCTTT	CASSVGGGVDTEAFF
TRBV10-3	.	.	TRBJ2-4	TGTGCCATCATGGACAGAGCCAAAAACATTCAGTACTTC	CAIMDRAKNIQYF
TRBV5-4	.	few	TRBJ2-1	TGTGCCAGCAGCTTGGAACAGGGTGCCGCTGAGCAGTTCTTC	CASSLEQGAAEQFF
TRBV9	.	.	TRBJ1-3	TGTGCCAGCAGCCGTACGGACAACTCTGGAAACACCATATATTTT	CASSRTDNSGNTIYF
TRBV19	TRBD1	.	TRBJ1-2	TGTGCCAGTAGCGCCCGACAGGGCTCTAACTATGGCTACACCTTC	CASSARQGSNYGYTF
TRBV5-1	.	once	TRBJ2-7	TGCGCCAGCAGCTTTAACAGGGCCTACGAGCAGTACTTC	CASSFNRAYEQYF
TRBV18	.	.	TRBJ2-5	TGTGCCAGCTCACCGTCGGGGCTGGGGACCCAGTACTTC	CASSPSGLGTQYF
TRBV6-1	TRBD1	.	TRBJ2-1	TGTGCCAGCAGTCCCCAGGGACAGAACAATGAGCAGTTCTTC	CASSPQGQNNEQFF
TRBV5-1	.	.	TRBJ2-3	TGCGCCAGCAGCTTTGGGGCAGATACGCAGTATTTT	CASSFGADTQYF
TRBV5-1	.	.	TRBJ1-4	TGCGCCAGCAGCTCGGGACGGTTAAATGAAAAACTGTTTTTT	CASSSGRLNEKLFF
TRBV29-1	.	.	TRBJ2-2	TGCAGCGTTGTTCCTTCCAACACCGGGGAGCTGTTTTTT	CSVVPSNTGELFF
TRBV6-1	.	.	TRBJ1-5	TGTGCCAGCAGTGGAGGTTGGAGTCAGCCCCAGCATTTT	CASSGGWSQPQHF
TRBV20-1	.	.	TRBJ2-1	TGCAGTGCTCGACAAGATGAGCAGTTCTTC	CSARQDEQFF
TRBV5-1	.	.	TRBJ2-7	TGCGCCAGCAGCTTGGGGGTTGGCGGTCATAGCTCCTACGAGCAGTACTTC	CASSLGVGGHSSYEQYF
TRBV6-1	TRBD2	.	TRBJ2-1	TGTGCCAGCAGGTGGGAGCGGGAGGTGGTTGCTGAGCAGTTCTTC	CASRWEREVVAEQFF
TRBV7-3	TRBD2	.	TRBJ2-2	TGTGCCAGCAGCTTAATGGGACTAGGACCGAACACCGGGGAGCTGTTTTTT	CASSLMGLGPNTGELFF
TRBV30	.	.	TRBJ1-6	TGTGCCTGGAGTGTAAAGGACAGAGATTTTTCACCCCTCCACTTT	CAWSVKDRDFSPLHF
TRBV5-4	.	.	TRBJ2-6	TGTGCCAGCAGATTGACAAGCTCTGGGGCCAACGTCCTGACTTTC	CASRLTSSGANVLTF
TRBV7-3	TRBD1	.	TRBJ2-7	TGTGCCAGCAGCACCTCCGGGACAGGACCTACAGGGCAGTACTTC	CASSTSGTGPTGQYF
TRBV2	TRBD1	.	TRBJ1-3	TGTGCCACCACGGGACAGGGGCTACTCGCTGGAAACACCATATATTTT	CATTGQGLLAGNTIYF
TRBV30	TRBD1	.	TRBJ2-7	TGTGCCTGGACCAGGACAGGGACCTACGAGCAGTACTTC	CAWTRTGTYEQYF
TRBV9	.	.	TRBJ1-1	TGTGCCAGCAGCGTAGCTGCCCAAGGCACTGAAGCTTTCTTT	CASSVAAQGTEAFF
TRBV7-3	.	.	TRBJ2-7	TGTGCCAGCAGCTTACGAACGGTTGGCCGCTACGAGCAGTACTTC	CASSLRTVGRYEQYF
TRBV5-1	.	.	TRBJ2-2	TGCGCCAGCAGCTTGGATGGGCAGCCCGACGGGAACACCGGGGAGCTGTTTTTT	CASSLDGQPDGNTGELFF
TRBV6-1	.	.	TRBJ2-1	TGTGCCAGCATTATTATGGTGGGACTTGACAATGAGCAGTTCTTC	CASIIMVGLDNEQFF
TRBV5-6	.	.	TRBJ1-3	TGTGCCAGCAGCGCCTCGGCAGACGGCCTATATTTT	CASSASADGLYF
TRBV5-6	.	.	TRBJ2-7	TGTGCCAGCAGCCCTGGGAATCACGAGCAGTACTTC	CASSPGNHEQYF
TRBV6-6	TRBD1	.	TRBJ1-6	TGTGCCAGCAGTCGACAGGGTAGCTCACCCCTCCACTTT	CASSRQGSSPLHF
TRBV6-6	.	.	TRBJ2-2	TGTGCCAGCAGTAAGGAGTACACCGGGGAGCTGTTTTTT	CASSKEYTGELFF
TRBV28	.	few	TRBJ1-1	TGTGCCAGCAGTCCGCTGTTGGTTCTATCAGCTTTCTTT	CASSPLLVLSAFF
TRBV5-1	.	.	TRBJ2-1	TGCGCCAGCAGCTTGGGGACAGTCCGTTCCTACAATGAGCAGTTCTTC	CASSLGTVRSYNEQFF
TRBV28	.	.	TRBJ2-7	TGTGCCAGCAGTTTCTATGTGTCCTACGAGCAGTACTTC	CASSFYVSYEQYF
TRBV7-9	.	once	TRBJ1-1	TGTGCCAGCAGCTCCTGGGATAACACTGAAGCTTTCTTT	CASSSWDNTEAFF
TRBV6-5	.	.	TRBJ2-5	TGTGCCAGCAGTGATTTGGGTCTGGAGACCCAGTACTTC	CASSDLGLETQYF
TRBV29-1	TRBD2	.	TRBJ2-1	TGCAGCGTTGTGGGACTAGCGGGTTACAATGAGCAGTTCTTC	CSVVGLAGYNEQFF
TRBV5-4	.	.	TRBJ1-5	TGTGCCAGCAGTCTACAGGGAGAGCCCCAGCATTTT	CASSLQGEPQHF
TRBV10-3	TRBD2	.	TRBJ2-7	TGTGCCATCAGCGAAAGACTAGCGGGAGACGTATACGAGCAGTACTTC	CAISERLAGDVYEQYF